This TCR beta chain is from a study of blood T cell repertoires in COVID-19. Overall study: Samples taken during acute and convalescent COVID-19 were collected in the United States, Italy and Spain. T cells, B-cell-depleted T cells, or PBMCs supplied cDNA or gDNA.

Per the study methods: Estimation of nucleated cell counts was performed using reference gene primer amplification. Clones were read by immunoSEQ multiplex PCR, and TCRdb kept only the in-frame ones, dropping some. Clone size and the V and J calls come from that table; the DNA yielded D and trimming. Among about 77,000 clones listed, 80% were seen once. The CDR3 extends over 14 amino acids. V trimming: 5 bases; J trimming: 6 bases; junction bases outside the gene matches: 9. Germline V gives CDR1 LGHNA, CDR2 YNFKEQ. The rearrangement uses TRBV4-2 and TRBJ1-2; 7 positions agree with TRBD1. The TCR sequence derives from a woman in her 70s with acute or convalescent COVID-19. Sequenced material: peripheral blood. The CDR3 protein is CASSLTGTVDGYTF. The CDR3 DNA sequence: TGTGCCAGCAGCTTAACCGGGACAGTCGATGGCTACACCTTC.